Listed below are T cell receptor beta chains from one sample, sequenced in a study of blood T cells in healthy people across ages. TCRdb passed the 5' RACE reads through MiXCR, listing each CDR3 protein once. The sample shows fewer than 1.5 million distinct CDR3 sequences, 42% of them seen only once. The sequenced material came from blood. The receptors here all came from a woman between 18 and 29 years old in good health. Both conserved end residues are part of each CDR3. Fields, in order: J gene, clone size, D gene, V gene, CDR3 DNA, CDR3 protein. The D gene is left open where the match is weak. Expanded clones get a size class; other rows say once, few or many, or leave the size out.

J: TRBJ1-2; size: -; D: TRBD1; V: TRBV7-9; DNA: TGTGCCAGCACCACCGAGGGGGACAGTCCCATTCAACTCTATGGCTACACCTTC; CDR3: CASTTEGDSPIQLYGYTF
J: TRBJ2-3; size: -; D: -; V: TRBV5-1; DNA: TGCGCCAGCACACCTGTGGCCGGCACAGATACGCAGTATTTT; CDR3: CASTPVAGTDTQYF
J: TRBJ2-1; size: -; D: TRBD2; V: TRBV10-1; DNA: TGCGCCAGCAGTGATGGGGGACTAGCGGACGAGCAGTTCTTC; CDR3: CASSDGGLADEQFF
J: TRBJ2-6; size: few; D: -; V: TRBV6-5; DNA: TGTGCCAGCAGTTATCTGCGCGGGGCCAACGTCCTGACTTTC; CDR3: CASSYLRGANVLTF
J: TRBJ2-5; size: few; D: -; V: TRBV5-1; DNA: TGCGCCAGCAGCTTTGGGGAATTAGAGACCCAGTACTTC; CDR3: CASSFGELETQYF
J: TRBJ2-6; size: -; D: TRBD2; V: TRBV20-1; DNA: TGCAGTGCTAAGGGTAGGACTAGCTCAGGGGACAACGTCCTGACTTTC; CDR3: CSAKGRTSSGDNVLTF
J: TRBJ2-1; size: few; D: -; V: TRBV10-3; DNA: TGTGCCATTACCTCCGGGACTCCCGGAGGTGAGCAGTTCTTC; CDR3: CAITSGTPGGEQFF
J: TRBJ2-3; size: few; D: TRBD2; V: TRBV3-1; DNA: TGTGCCAGCAGCCAAGATCCTAGCGGGAGAGAGTATTTT; CDR3: CASSQDPSGREYF
J: TRBJ1-1; size: -; D: TRBD1; V: TRBV7-2; DNA: TGTGCCAGCAGCCAAAAACTGACAGGGAGCACTGAAGCTTTCTTT; CDR3: CASSQKLTGSTEAFF
J: TRBJ1-1; size: -; D: -; V: TRBV20-1; DNA: TGCAGTGCTGCCGAGGGAGGGAAGAGCACTGAAGCTTTCTTT; CDR3: CSAAEGGKSTEAFF
J: TRBJ1-5; size: few; D: -; V: TRBV19; DNA: TGTGCCAGTAACCCGGGGTATAAGGCAGGGACTAATCAGCCCCAGCATTTT; CDR3: CASNPGYKAGTNQPQHF
J: TRBJ2-1; size: few; D: -; V: TRBV9; DNA: TGTGCCAGCAGCGCAGGAGGTGGACTTACCTACAATGAGCAGTTCTTC; CDR3: CASSAGGGLTYNEQFF
J: TRBJ2-5; size: many; D: -; V: TRBV2; DNA: TGTGCCTCTACAGGGGAGACCCAGTACTTC; CDR3: CASTGETQYF
J: TRBJ2-2; size: many; D: -; V: TRBV5-1; DNA: TGCGCCAGCAGCCTCCGGACAGAGAACACCGGGGAGCTGTTTTTT; CDR3: CASSLRTENTGELFF
J: TRBJ2-7; size: -; D: -; V: TRBV4-2; DNA: TGTGCCAGCAGCCAAGATTTACCCCACGAGCAGTACTTC; CDR3: CASSQDLPHEQYF
J: TRBJ2-1; size: -; D: -; V: TRBV9; DNA: TGTGCCAGCAGCGCCCAGGGTAATTCCTACAATGAGCAGTTCTTC; CDR3: CASSAQGNSYNEQFF
J: TRBJ2-7; size: -; D: TRBD2; V: TRBV24-1; DNA: TGTGCCACCAGTGACCGAACCCGGACTAGCGGAACCTACGAGCAGTACTTC; CDR3: CATSDRTRTSGTYEQYF
J: TRBJ1-5; size: -; D: TRBD1; V: TRBV10-3; DNA: TGTGCCATTACGGGACAGCCAAATCAGCCCCAGCATTTT; CDR3: CAITGQPNQPQHF
J: TRBJ2-1; size: -; D: -; V: TRBV5-1; DNA: TGCGCCAGCAGCCAGGACTTCCAGGGGCAGTTCTTC; CDR3: CASSQDFQGQFF
J: TRBJ1-6; size: few; D: TRBD1; V: TRBV27; DNA: TGTGCCAGCAGACTCGGGACAGGGAATTCACCCCTCCACTTT; CDR3: CASRLGTGNSPLHF
J: TRBJ2-4; size: once; D: TRBD2; V: TRBV11-2; DNA: TGTGCCAGCAGCCCGTCGGGGGGGCGAAACATTCAGTACTTC; CDR3: CASSPSGGRNIQYF
J: TRBJ2-7; size: -; D: -; V: TRBV6-5; DNA: TGTGCCAGCAGTTACAGGGCCGGCACCTACGAGCAGTACTTC; CDR3: CASSYRAGTYEQYF
J: TRBJ2-5; size: -; D: -; V: TRBV3-1; DNA: TGTGCCAGCAGCCAGGCAGTAAAAGAGACCCAGTACTTC; CDR3: CASSQAVKETQYF
J: TRBJ1-1; size: -; D: -; V: TRBV11-2; DNA: TGTGCCAGCGGCGCGGCGGGCCCTGAAGCTTTCTTT; CDR3: CASGAAGPEAFF
J: TRBJ2-7; size: -; D: TRBD2; V: TRBV3-1; DNA: TGTGCCAGCACCACGGGGACTAGCGGCCCCTACGAGCAGTACTTC; CDR3: CASTTGTSGPYEQYF
J: TRBJ1-2; size: few; D: -; V: TRBV4-1; DNA: TGCGCCAGCTCAGCGTACAGTGATGGCTACACCTTC; CDR3: CASSAYSDGYTF
J: TRBJ1-4; size: -; D: -; V: TRBV6-5; DNA: TGTGCCAGCAGTTACGCCTTACAGGGAGAAAAACTGTTTTTT; CDR3: CASSYALQGEKLFF
J: TRBJ1-1; size: once; D: -; V: TRBV20-1; DNA: TGCAGTGCTAGGAACCAAGGGGAAGGATCAAGGACTGAAGCTTTCTTT; CDR3: CSARNQGEGSRTEAFF
J: TRBJ2-7; size: few; D: -; V: TRBV12-3/TRBV12-4; DNA: TGTGCCAGCAGTCGTGGGGTGTCCGGCGAGCAGTACTTC; CDR3: CASSRGVSGEQYF
J: TRBJ2-3; size: -; D: -; V: TRBV4-1; DNA: TGCGCCAGCAGCCAGAGGGCAGTCCCTAGCACAGATACGCAGTATTTT; CDR3: CASSQRAVPSTDTQYF
J: TRBJ1-4; size: few; D: -; V: TRBV7-9; DNA: TGTGCCAGCAGCCCACCGGGAACCCTTAATGAAAAACTGTTTTTT; CDR3: CASSPPGTLNEKLFF
J: TRBJ2-1; size: -; D: TRBD1; V: TRBV29-1; DNA: TGCAGCGTCCTCCGGGACAGGGACAACAATGAGCAGTTCTTC; CDR3: CSVLRDRDNNEQFF
J: TRBJ2-7; size: -; D: -; V: TRBV27; DNA: TGTGCCAGCAGTTTCAAGTCTGGCGCGGGACCGCCCTACGAGCAGTACTTC; CDR3: CASSFKSGAGPPYEQYF
J: TRBJ2-5; size: -; D: -; V: TRBV20-1; DNA: TGCAGTGCTAGAACGGCGGGGTTCCCCCAAGAGACCCAGTACTTC; CDR3: CSARTAGFPQETQYF
J: TRBJ2-1; size: -; D: TRBD2; V: TRBV7-9; DNA: TGTGCCAACAGCTACCCTCGGGCGGGGGGGCACGAGCAGTTCTTC; CDR3: CANSYPRAGGHEQFF
J: TRBJ2-7; size: once; D: TRBD2; V: TRBV7-2; DNA: TGTGCCAGCAGCTTAGCGGGAGCGGGAGCGGTCTACAATGAGCAGTACTTC; CDR3: CASSLAGAGAVYNEQYF
J: TRBJ1-5; size: -; D: TRBD1; V: TRBV9; DNA: TGTGCCAGCAGCGTCCTACAGGGGCGTGAGAGCAATCAGCCCCAGCATTTT; CDR3: CASSVLQGRESNQPQHF
J: TRBJ1-5; size: -; D: -; V: TRBV2; DNA: TGTGCCAGCAGACCCAGGGCGACGGATCAGCCCCAGCATTTT; CDR3: CASRPRATDQPQHF
J: TRBJ2-5; size: -; D: -; V: TRBV20-1; DNA: TGCAGTGCTTTAGCGTGGGGGGAGCCCCAGTACTTC; CDR3: CSALAWGEPQYF
J: TRBJ1-4; size: -; D: -; V: TRBV14; DNA: TGTGCCAGCAGCCGCTCTGGGTTTACTAATGAAAAACTGTTTTTT; CDR3: CASSRSGFTNEKLFF
J: TRBJ1-5; size: -; D: -; V: TRBV6-1; DNA: TGTGCCAGCAGTGAACTTTCTAATAGCAATCAGCCCCAGCATTTT; CDR3: CASSELSNSNQPQHF